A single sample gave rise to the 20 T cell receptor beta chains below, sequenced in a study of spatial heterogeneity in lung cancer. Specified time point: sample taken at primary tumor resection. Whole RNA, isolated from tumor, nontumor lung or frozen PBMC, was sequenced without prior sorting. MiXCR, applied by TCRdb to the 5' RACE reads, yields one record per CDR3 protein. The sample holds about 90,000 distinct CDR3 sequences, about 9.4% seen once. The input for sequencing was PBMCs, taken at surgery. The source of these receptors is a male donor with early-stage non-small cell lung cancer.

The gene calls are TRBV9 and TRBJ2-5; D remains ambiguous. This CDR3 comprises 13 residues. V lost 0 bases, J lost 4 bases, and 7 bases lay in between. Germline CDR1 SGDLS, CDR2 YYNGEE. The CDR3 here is CASSVDSAETQYF. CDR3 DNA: TGTGCCAGCAGCGTAGACAGTGCAGAGACCCAGTACTTC. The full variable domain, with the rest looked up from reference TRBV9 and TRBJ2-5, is DSGVTQTPKHLITATGQRVTLRCSPRSGDLSVYWYQQSLDQGLQFLIQYYNGEERAKGNILERFSAQQFPDLHSELNLSSLELGDSALYFCASSVDSAETQYFGPGTRLLVL.

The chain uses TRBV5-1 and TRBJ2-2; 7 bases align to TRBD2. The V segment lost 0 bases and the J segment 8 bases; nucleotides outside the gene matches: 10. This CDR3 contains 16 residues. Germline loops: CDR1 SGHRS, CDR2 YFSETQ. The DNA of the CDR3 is TGCGCCAGCAGCTTGGCGCTAGCGGATCATTCGGGGGAGCTGTTTTTT. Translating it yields CASSLALADHSGELFF.

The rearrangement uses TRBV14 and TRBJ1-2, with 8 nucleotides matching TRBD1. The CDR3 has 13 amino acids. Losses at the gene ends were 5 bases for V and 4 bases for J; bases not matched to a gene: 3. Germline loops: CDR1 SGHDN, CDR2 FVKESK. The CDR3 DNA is TGTGCCAGCAGCGTGACAGGGGCCTATGGCTACACCTTC. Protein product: CASSVTGAYGYTF.

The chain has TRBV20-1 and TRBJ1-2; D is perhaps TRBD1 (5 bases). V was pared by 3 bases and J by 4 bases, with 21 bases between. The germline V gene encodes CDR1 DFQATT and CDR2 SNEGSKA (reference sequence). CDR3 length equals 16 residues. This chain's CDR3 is CSASMGRSGLGYGYTF. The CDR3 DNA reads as TGCAGTGCTAGTATGGGAAGATCAGGGCTAGGCTATGGCTACACCTTC.

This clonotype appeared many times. The CDR3 reads CASSFVANYGYTF. CDR3 nucleotides: TGTGCCAGCAGTTTTGTAGCTAACTATGGCTACACCTTC. The chain links TRBV27 to TRBJ1-2, with unresolved D. The V gene lost 3 bases and the J gene lost 0 bases, with 5 bases spanning the gap. CDR1 is MNHEY, CDR2 SMNVEV, per germline (reference sequence). This CDR3 is built from 13 residues.

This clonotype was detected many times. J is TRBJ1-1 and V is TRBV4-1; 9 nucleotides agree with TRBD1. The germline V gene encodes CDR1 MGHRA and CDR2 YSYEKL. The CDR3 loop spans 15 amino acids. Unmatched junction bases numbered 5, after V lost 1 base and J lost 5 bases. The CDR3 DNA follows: TGCGCCAGCAGCCAAGCATACAGGGGGCGAACTGAAGCTTTCTTT. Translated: CASSQAYRGRTEAFF.

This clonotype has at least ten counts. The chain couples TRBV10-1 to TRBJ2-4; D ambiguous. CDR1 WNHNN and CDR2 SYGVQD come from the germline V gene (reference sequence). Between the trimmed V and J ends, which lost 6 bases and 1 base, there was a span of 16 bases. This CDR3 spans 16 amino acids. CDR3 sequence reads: CASSLTGSLAKNIQYF. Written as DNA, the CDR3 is TGCGCCAGCAGCTTAACCGGGTCCCTTGCCAAAAACATTCAGTACTTC.

The DNA for the CDR3 is TGCAGTGCCAGGTGGAGTAGCGGGGGCACAGATACGCAGTATTTT. Protein: CSARWSSGGTDTQYF. This chain links TRBV20-1 with TRBJ2-3, with 8 bases matching TRBD2. The CDR3 runs 15 residues. Germline CDR1 is DFQATT and CDR2 is SNEGSKA (reference sequence). V dropped 6 bases and J dropped 1; count of bases not matched to a gene: 9.

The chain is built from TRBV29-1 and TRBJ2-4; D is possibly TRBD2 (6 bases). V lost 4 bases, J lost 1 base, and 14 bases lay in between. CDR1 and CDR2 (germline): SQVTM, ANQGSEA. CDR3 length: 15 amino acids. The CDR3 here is CSVAAGSSAKNIQYF. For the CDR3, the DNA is TGCAGCGTTGCCGCGGGGTCGAGCGCCAAAAACATTCAGTACTTC.

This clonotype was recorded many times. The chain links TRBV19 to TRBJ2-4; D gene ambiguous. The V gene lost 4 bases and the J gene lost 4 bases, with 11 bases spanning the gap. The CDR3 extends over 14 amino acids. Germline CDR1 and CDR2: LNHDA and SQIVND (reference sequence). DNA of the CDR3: TGTGCCAGTAGTAACCCTGGAGAAAAAAACATTCAGTACTTC. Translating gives CASSNPGEKNIQYF.

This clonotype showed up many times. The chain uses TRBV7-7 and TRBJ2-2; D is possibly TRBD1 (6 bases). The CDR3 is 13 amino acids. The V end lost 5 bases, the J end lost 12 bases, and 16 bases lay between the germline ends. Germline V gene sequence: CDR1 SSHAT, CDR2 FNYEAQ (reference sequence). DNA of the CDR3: TGTGCCAGCAGCCCGGACAGTTGGGGCAAGCTGTTTTTT. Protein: CASSPDSWGKLFF.

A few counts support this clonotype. The CDR3 protein is CSVESDREGYEQFF. DNA of the CDR3: TGCAGCGTTGAATCGGACAGGGAGGGCTATGAGCAGTTCTTC. The genes are TRBV29-1 and TRBJ2-1; maybe TRBD1 (8 bases). This CDR3 spans 14 amino acids. With 2 bases removed from V and 8 bases from J, the gap between germline ends came to 16 bases. CDR1 SQVTM and CDR2 ANQGSEA come from the germline V gene.

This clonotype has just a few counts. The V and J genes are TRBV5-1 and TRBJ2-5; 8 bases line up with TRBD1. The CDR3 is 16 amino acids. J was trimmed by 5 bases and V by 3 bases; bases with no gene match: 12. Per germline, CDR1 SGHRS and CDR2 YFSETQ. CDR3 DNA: TGCGCCAGCAGCTGGGGGGACAGGCAGTTGGAGGAGACCCAGTACTTC. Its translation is CASSWGDRQLEETQYF.

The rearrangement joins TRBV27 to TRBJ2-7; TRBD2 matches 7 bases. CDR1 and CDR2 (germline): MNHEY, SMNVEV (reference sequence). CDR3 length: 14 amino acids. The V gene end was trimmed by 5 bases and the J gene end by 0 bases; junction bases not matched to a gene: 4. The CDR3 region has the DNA TGTGCCAGCAGTGCCTGGACTAGCTCCTACGAGCAGTACTTC. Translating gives CASSAWTSSYEQYF.

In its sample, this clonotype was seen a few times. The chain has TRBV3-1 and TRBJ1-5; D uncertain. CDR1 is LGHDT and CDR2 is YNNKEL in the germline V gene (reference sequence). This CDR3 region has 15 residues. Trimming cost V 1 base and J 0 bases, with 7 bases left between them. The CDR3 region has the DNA TGTGCCAGCAGCCAAGGTGAAGGTAGCAATCAGCCCCAGCATTTT. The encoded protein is CASSQGEGSNQPQHF. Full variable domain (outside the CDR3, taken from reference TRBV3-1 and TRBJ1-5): DTAVSQTPKYLVTQMGNDKSIKCEQNLGHDTMYWYKQDSKKFLKIMFSYNNKELIINETVPNRFSPKSPDKAHLNLHINSLELGDSAVYFCASSQGEGSNQPQHFGDGTRLSIL.

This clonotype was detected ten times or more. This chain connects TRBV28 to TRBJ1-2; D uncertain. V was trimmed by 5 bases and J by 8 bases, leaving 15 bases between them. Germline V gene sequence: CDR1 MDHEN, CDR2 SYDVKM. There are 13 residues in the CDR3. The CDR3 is CASSMLSSAGYTF. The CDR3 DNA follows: TGTGCCAGCAGTATGTTGAGTTCGGCGGGCTACACCTTC.

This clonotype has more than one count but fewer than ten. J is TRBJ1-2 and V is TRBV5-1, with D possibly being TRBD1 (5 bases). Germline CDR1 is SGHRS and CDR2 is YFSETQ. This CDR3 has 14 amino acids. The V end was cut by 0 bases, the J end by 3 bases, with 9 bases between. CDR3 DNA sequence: TGCGCCAGCAGCTTGGTCCAGGGCCACTATGGCTACACCTTC. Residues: CASSLVQGHYGYTF.

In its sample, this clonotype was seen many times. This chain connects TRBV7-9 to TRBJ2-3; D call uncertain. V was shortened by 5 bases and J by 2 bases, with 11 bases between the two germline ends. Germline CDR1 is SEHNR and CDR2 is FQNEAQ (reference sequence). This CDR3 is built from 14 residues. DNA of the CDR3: TGTGCCAGCAGCGCCAGTGGATTCACAGATACGCAGTATTTT. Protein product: CASSASGFTDTQYF. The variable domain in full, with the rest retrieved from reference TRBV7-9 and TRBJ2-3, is DTGVSQNPRHKITKRGQNVTFRCDPISEHNRLYWYRQTLGQGPEFLTYFQNEAQLEKSRLLSDRFSAERPKGSFSTLEIQRTEQGDSAMYLCASSASGFTDTQYFGPGTRLTVL.

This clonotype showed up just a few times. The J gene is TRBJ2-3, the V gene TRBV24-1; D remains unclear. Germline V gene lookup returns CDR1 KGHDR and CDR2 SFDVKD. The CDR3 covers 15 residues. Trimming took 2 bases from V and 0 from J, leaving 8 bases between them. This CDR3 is CATSDSAWSTDTQYF. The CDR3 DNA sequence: TGTGCCACCAGTGATTCAGCGTGGAGCACAGATACGCAGTATTTT.

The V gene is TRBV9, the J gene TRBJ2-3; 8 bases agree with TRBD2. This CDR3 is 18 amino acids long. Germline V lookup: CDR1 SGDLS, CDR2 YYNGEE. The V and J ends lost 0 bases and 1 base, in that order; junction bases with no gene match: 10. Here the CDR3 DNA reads TGTGCCAGCAGCGTAGCTATGGCGGGAGGTATGGGCACAGATACGCAGTATTTT. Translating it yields CASSVAMAGGMGTDTQYF.